Following are 5 T cell receptor beta chains from one sample sequenced in a study of human T cells and chemical hapten exposure. Time point reported: pre-sensitization, week 0. Treatment of the sample: therapeutic diphenylcyclopropenone sensitization with weekly scalp DPC. TCRdb re-called the RACE reads with MiXCR, one entry per CDR3 protein. Here the sample spans 180,000 or so distinct CDR3 sequences, 25% to 35% being singletons. The specimen was whole blood, collected in connection with sensitization to the hapten diphenylcyclopropenone (DPC). The receptors come from a woman aged 30 to 39 with alopecia areata. Some clones in this sample may be carry-over from other donors' samples.

As to this clonotype: A junction boundary mismatches the germline segment, possibly from a read error. The V gene is TRBV7-7, the J gene TRBJ2-5; a weak D match, TRBD2 (6 bases). Germline V gene lookup returns CDR1 SSHAT and CDR2 FNYEAQ (reference sequence). This CDR3 spans 15 amino acids. CDR3 amino acids: CASSPLGLLAETQYF. The CDR3 DNA follows: TGTGCTAGCAGCCCGCTGGGACTTCTCGCCGAGACCCAGTACTTC.

This sequence joins TRBV12-3 or TRBV12-4 and TRBJ2-1, with D unclear. V lost 6 bases and J lost 8, with 8 bases in between. The length of the CDR3 is 11 residues. CDR3 sequence reads: CASSPRDEQFF. CDR3 in DNA: TGTGCCAGCAGCCCCCGGGATGAGCAGTTCTTC.

The V and J genes are TRBV4-2 and TRBJ1-3; D perhaps matches TRBD1 (6 bases). V lost 1 base to trimming and J lost 4 bases, with 14 bases between them. This CDR3 is 16 amino acids long. CDR1 LGHNA and CDR2 YNFKEQ come from the germline V gene. The CDR3 loop is CASSQGVGAPGNTIYF. CDR3 sequence (DNA): TGTGCCAGCAGCCAAGGTGTGGGGGCGCCGGGAAACACCATATATTTT.

As DNA, the CDR3 is TGTGCCAGCAGCGTAGCCCCTGCCTACGAGCAGTACTTC. This translates into CASSVAPAYEQYF. The rearrangement uses TRBV9 and TRBJ2-7; no definite D call. The CDR3 has 13 residues. Germline V gene data show CDR1 as SGDLS and CDR2 as YYNGEE. Between the trimmed V and J ends, which lost 0 bases and 2 bases, there was a span of 6 bases.

A few counts support this clonotype. CDR3 loop: CASSKCGGATYEQYF. CDR3 bases: TGTGCCAGCAGCAAGTGTGGCGGGGCCACCTACGAGCAGTACTTC. The rearrangement joins TRBV21-1 to TRBJ2-7; the table's D gene call, TRBD1, was not cross checked with the DNA. TRBV21-1 is flagged as a pseudogene. CDR3 length: 15 amino acids.